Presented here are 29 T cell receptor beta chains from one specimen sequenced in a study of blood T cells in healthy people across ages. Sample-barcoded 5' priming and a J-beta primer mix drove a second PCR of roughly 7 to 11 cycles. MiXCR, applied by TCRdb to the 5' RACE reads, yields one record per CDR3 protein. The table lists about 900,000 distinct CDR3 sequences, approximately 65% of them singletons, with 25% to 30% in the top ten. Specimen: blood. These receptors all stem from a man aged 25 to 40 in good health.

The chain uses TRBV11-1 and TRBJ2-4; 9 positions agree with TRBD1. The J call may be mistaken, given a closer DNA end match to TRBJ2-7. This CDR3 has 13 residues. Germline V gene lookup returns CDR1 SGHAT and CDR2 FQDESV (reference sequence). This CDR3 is CATHRDRAYEQYF. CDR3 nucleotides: TGTGCCACTCACCGGGACAGGGCCTACGAGCAGTACTTC.

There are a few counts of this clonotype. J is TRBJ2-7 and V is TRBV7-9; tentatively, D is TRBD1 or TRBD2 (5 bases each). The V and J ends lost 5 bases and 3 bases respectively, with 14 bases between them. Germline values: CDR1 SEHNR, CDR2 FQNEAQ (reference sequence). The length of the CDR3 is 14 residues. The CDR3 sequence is CASSPIGTLYEQYF. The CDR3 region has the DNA TGTGCCAGCAGCCCTATCGGGACGCTCTACGAGCAGTACTTC. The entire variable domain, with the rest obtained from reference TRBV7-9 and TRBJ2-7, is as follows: DTGVSQNPRHKITKRGQNVTFRCDPISEHNRLYWYRQTLGQGPEFLTYFQNEAQLEKSRLLSDRFSAERPKGSFSTLEIQRTEQGDSAMYLCASSPIGTLYEQYFGPGTRLTVT.

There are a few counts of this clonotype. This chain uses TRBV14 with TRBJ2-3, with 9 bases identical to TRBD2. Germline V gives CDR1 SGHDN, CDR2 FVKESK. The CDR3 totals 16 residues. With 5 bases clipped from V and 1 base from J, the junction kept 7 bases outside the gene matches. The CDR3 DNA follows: TGTGCCAGCAGCAATTTGCGGGGGGGCGGCACAGATACGCAGTATTTT. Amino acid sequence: CASSNLRGGGTDTQYF.

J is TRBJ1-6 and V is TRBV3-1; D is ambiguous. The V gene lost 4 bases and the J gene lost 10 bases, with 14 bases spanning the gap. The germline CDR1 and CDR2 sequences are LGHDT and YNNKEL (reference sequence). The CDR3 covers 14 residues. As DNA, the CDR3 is TGTGCCAGCAGCCTACCGGGAGAGTACTCACCCCTCCACTTT. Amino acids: CASSLPGEYSPLHF.

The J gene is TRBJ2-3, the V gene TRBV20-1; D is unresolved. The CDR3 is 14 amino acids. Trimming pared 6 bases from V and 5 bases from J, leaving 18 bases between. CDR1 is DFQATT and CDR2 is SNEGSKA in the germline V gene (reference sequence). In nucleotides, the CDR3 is TGCAGTGCGCTAGGACCGACCCCCGAAGATACGCAGTATTTT. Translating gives CSALGPTPEDTQYF.

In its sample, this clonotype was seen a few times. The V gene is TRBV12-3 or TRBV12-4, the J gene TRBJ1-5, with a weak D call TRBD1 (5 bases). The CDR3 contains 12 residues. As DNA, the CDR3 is TGTGCGGGGGGGGTAGGGGATCAGCCCCAGCATTTT. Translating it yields CAGGVGDQPQHF.

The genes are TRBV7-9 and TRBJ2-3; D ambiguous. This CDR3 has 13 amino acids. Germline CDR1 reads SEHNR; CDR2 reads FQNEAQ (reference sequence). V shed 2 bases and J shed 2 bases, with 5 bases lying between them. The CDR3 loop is CASSLRDTDTQYF. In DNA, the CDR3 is TGTGCCAGCAGCTTAAGGGACACAGATACGCAGTATTTT.

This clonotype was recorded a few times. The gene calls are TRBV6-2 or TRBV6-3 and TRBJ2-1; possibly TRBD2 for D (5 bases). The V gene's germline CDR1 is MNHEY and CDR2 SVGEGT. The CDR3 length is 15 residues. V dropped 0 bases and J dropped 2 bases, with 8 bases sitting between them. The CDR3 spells CASSYSDSPYNEQFF. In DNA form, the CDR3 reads TGTGCCAGCAGTTACTCGGACTCTCCCTACAATGAGCAGTTCTTC.

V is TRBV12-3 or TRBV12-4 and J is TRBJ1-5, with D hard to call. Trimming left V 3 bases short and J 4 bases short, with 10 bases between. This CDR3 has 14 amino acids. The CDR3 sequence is CASSFRDGNQPQHF. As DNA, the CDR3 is TGTGCCAGCAGTTTTAGGGATGGAAATCAGCCCCAGCATTTT.

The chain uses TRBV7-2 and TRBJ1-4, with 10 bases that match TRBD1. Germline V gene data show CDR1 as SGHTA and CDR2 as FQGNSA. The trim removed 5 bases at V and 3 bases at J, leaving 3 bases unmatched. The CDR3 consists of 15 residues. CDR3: CASSRQGAANEKLFF. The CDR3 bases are TGTGCCAGCAGCCGACAGGGGGCTGCTAATGAAAAACTGTTTTTT.

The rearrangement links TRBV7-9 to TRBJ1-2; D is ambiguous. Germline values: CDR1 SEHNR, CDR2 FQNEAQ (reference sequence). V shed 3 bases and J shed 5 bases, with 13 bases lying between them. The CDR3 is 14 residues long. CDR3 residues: CASSFPPRGYGYTF. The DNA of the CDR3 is TGTGCCAGCAGCTTCCCCCCACGGGGTTATGGCTACACCTTC.

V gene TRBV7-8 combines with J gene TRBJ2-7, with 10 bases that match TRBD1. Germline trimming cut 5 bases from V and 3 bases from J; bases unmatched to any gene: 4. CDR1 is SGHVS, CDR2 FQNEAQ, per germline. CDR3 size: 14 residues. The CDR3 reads CASSVGQGFYEQYF. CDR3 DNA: TGTGCCAGCAGCGTGGGACAGGGGTTCTACGAGCAGTACTTC.

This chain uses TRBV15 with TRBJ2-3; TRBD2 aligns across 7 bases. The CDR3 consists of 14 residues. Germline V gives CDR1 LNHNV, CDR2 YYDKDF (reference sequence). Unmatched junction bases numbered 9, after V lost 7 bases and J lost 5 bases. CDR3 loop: CATNTGLTGDTQYF. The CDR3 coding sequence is TGTGCCACCAACACGGGACTAACTGGAGATACGCAGTATTTT.

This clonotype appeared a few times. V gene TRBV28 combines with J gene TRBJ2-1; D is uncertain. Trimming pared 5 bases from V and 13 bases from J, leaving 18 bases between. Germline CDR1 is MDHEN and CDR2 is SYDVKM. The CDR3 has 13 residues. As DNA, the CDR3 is TGTGCCAGCAGTGTAGAGTCGGGCTCCGACCAGTTCTTC. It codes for CASSVESGSDQFF. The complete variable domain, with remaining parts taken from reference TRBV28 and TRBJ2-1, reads DVKVTQSSRYLVKRTGEKVFLECVQDMDHENMFWYRQDPGLGLRLIYFSYDVKMKEKGDIPEGYSVSREKKERFSLILESASTNQTSMYLCASSVESGSDQFFGPGTRLTVL.

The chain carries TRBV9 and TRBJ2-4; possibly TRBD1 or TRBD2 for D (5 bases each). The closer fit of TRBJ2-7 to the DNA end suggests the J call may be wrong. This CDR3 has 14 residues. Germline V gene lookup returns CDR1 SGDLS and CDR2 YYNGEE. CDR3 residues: CASSAWDGSIEQYF. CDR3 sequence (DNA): TGTGCCAGCAGCGCTTGGGACGGTTCCATCGAGCAGTACTTC.

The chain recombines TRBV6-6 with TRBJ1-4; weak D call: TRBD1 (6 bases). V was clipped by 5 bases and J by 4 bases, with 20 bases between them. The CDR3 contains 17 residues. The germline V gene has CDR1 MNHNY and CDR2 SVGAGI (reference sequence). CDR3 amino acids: CASSTAPGQIDNEKLFF. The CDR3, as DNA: TGTGCCAGCAGTACCGCACCCGGACAGATAGATAATGAAAAACTGTTTTTT.

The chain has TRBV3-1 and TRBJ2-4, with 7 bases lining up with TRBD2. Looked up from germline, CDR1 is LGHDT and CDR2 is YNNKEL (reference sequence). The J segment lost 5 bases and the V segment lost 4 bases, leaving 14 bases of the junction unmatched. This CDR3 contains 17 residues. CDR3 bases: TGTGCCAGCAGCCCGCAGTGGGGGGGGGAGCCTGAAAACATTCAGTACTTC. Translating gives CASSPQWGGEPENIQYF.

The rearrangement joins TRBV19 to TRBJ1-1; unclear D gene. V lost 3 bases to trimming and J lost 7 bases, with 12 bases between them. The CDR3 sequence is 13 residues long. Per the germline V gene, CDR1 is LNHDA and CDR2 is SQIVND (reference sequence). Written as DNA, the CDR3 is TGTGCCAGTAGTATCCAAGGGAAGAATGAAGCTTTCTTT. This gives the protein CASSIQGKNEAFF.

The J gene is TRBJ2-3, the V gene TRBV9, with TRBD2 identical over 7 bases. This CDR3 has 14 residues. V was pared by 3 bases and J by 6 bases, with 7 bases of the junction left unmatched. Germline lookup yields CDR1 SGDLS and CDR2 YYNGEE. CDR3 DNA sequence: TGTGCCAGCAGCGCTCGGGACTATCGGGATACGCAGTATTTT. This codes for CASSARDYRDTQYF.

In DNA form, the CDR3 reads TGTGCCAGCAGCTTAGGGCGGACAGGGGGCGTTCAGCCCCAGCATTTT. Protein product: CASSLGRTGGVQPQHF. The rearrangement uses TRBV7-2 and TRBJ1-5; 11 bases are a match to TRBD1. J gave up 6 bases and V 1 base, and 5 bases lay outside the gene matches. The germline CDR1 and CDR2 sequences are SGHTA and FQGNSA. This CDR3 spans 16 amino acids.

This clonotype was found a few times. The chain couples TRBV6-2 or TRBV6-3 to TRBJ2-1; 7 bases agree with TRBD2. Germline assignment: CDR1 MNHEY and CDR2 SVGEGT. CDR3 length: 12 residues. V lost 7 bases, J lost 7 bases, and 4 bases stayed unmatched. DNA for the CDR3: TGTGCCAGCATAGGCGGGGGTAATGAGCAGTTCTTC. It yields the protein CASIGGGNEQFF.

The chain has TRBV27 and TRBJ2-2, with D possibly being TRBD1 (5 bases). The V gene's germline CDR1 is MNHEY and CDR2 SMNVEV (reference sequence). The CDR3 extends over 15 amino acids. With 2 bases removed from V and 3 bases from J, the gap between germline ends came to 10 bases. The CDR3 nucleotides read TGTGCCAGCAGTTTAAAGGGGAAGGACACCGGGGAGCTGTTTTTT. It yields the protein CASSLKGKDTGELFF.

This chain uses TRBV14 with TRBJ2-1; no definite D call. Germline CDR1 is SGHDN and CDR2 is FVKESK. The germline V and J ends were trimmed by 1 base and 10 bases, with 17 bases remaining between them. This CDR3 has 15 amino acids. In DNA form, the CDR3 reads TGTGCCAGCAGCCAAGGGGCGTCGCGCCCCTACGAGCAGTTCTTC. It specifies CASSQGASRPYEQFF.

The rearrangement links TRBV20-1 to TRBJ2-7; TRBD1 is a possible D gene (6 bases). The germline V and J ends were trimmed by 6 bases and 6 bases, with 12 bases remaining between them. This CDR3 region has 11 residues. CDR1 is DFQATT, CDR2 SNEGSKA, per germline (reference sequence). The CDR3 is CSAPTGLEQYF. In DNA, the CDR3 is TGCAGTGCCCCAACAGGGCTCGAGCAGTACTTC.

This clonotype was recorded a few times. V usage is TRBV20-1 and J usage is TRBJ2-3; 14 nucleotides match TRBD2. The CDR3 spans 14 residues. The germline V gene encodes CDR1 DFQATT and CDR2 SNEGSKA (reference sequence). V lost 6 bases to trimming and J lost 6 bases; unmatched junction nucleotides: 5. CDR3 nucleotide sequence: TGCAGTGCGGGACTAGCGGGGGCCCGGGATACGCAGTATTTT. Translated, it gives CSAGLAGARDTQYF.

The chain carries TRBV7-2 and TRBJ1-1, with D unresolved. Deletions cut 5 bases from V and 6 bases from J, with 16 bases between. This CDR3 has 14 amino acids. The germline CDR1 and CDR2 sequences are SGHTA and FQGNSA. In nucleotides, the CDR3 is TGTGCCAGCAGCAAGGTGAGGGATGGGGCTGAAGCTTTCTTT. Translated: CASSKVRDGAEAFF.

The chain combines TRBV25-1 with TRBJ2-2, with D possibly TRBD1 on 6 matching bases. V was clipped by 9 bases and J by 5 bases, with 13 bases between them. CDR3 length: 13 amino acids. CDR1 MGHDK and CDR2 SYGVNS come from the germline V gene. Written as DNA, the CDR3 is TGTGCCAGTACGGGACACTCAACCGGGGAGCTGTTTTTT. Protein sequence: CASTGHSTGELFF. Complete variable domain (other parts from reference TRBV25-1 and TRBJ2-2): EADIYQTPRYLVIGTGKKITLECSQTMGHDKMYWYQQDPGMELHLIHYSYGVNSTEKGDLSSESTVSRIRTEHFPLTLESARPSHTSQYLCASTGHSTGELFFGEGSRLTVL.

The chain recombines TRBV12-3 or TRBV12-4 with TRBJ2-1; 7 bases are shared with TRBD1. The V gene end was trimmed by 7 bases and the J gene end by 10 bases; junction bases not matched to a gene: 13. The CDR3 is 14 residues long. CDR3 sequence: CASTRGQVYYEQFF. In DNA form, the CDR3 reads TGTGCCAGCACCCGAGGACAGGTATACTACGAGCAGTTCTTC.

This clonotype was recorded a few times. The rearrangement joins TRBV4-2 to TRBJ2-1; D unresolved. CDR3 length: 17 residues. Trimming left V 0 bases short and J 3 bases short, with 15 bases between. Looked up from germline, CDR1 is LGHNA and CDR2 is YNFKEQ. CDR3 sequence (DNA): TGTGCCAGCAGCCAAGATCTCCCCCCCTTAGGCTACAATGAGCAGTTCTTC. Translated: CASSQDLPPLGYNEQFF.